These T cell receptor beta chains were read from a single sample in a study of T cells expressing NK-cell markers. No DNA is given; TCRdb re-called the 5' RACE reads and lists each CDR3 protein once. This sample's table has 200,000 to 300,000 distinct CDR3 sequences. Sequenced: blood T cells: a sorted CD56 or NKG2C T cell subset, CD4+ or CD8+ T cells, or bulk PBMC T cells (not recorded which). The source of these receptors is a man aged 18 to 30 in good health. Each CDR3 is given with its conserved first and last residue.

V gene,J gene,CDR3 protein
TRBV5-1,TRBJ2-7,CASRSTGKGLEQYF
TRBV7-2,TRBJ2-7,CASSLGTGGVPYEQYF
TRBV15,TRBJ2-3,CATSRTTTGSDTQYF
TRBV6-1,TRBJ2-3,CASSDGEAGTDTQYF
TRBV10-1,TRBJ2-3,CASSGLAGSGTDTQYF
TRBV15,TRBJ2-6,CATSQELGAGGSSGANVLTF
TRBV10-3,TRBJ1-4,CATAQGATNEKLFF
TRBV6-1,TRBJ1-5,CASSEGQGFDQPQHF
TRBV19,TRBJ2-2,CASTRDSPTFTGELFF
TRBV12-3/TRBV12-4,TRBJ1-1,CASSGFGQPMNTEAFF
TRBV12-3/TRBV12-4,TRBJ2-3,CASTLLKGLAGLGDTQYF
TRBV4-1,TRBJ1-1,CASSQDGQPNTEAFF
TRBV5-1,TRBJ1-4,CASSWGDTATNEKLFF
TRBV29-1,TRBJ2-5,CSSSLSTSETQYF
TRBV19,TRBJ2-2,CASSIGWQSGELFF
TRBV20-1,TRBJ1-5,CSALGDQPQHF
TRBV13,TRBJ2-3,CASSITPNTQYF
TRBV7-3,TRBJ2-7,CASSLSASGLYEQYF
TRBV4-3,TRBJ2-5,CASSQEWREGLETQYF
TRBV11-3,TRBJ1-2,CASKGGQNGYTF
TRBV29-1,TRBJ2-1,CSVVSPGTGGYNEQFF
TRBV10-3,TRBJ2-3,CAIRRTQYTDTQYF
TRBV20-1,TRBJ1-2,CISLDTGGYGYTF
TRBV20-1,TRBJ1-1,CSARLLGTGRGKAFF
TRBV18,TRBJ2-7,CASSPPTLTYEQYF
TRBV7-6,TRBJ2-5,CASSSVTSGSRETQYF
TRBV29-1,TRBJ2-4,CSGSGAKNIQYF
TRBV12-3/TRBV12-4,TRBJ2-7,CASSRTGYFYEQYF
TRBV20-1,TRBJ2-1,CSASSGVGGEQFF
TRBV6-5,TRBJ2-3,CASSYGAGLSTDTQYF
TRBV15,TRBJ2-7,CATSSMDRPPAGQYF
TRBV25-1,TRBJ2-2,CASSRRQDTGELFF
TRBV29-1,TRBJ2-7,CSVESDSYEQYF
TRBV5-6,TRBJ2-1,CASSFDMYLRTGKFF
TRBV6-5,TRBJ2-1,CASSFSGRSPNEQFF
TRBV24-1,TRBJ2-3,CATSDLRGTVDNTDTQYF
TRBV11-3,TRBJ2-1,CASSVGLAVNEQFF
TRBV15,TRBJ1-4,CATSRRDGAKLFF
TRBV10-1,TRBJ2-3,CASSESPGPDTQYF
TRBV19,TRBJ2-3,CASRVTGPGSTDTQYF
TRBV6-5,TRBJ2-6,CASSYSGPFFSGANVLTF
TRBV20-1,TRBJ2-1,CSALGERDNEQFF
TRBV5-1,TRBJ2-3,CASSFGGNTDTQYF
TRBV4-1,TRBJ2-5,CASSPPGTGRRETQYF
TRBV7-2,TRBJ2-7,CASSPIAGQQYF
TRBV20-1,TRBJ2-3,CSARDSGRAGNAQYF
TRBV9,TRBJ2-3,CASSVTGTPDTQYF
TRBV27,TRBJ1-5,CASSKGRDRNQPQHF
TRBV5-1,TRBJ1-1,CATRDRVNTEAFF
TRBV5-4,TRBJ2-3,CASSLAVARSTDTQYF
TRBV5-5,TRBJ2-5,CASQWAPQETQYF
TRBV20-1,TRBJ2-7,CSAAPGQAPNEQYF
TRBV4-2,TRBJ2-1,CASSPHRLHNEQFF
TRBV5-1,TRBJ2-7,CASSRTSYDAYEQYF
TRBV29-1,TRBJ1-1,CSVEAGTEGTEAFF
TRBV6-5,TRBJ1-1,CASSYLWTGGSLNTEAFF
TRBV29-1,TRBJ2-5,CSSSRDSGNSQYF
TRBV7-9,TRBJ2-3,CASSLKDYGSTDTQYF
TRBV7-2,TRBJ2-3,CASSPTSGRAPDTQYF